These 2 T cell receptor beta chains share one sample of origin, sequenced in a study of cytomegalovirus exposure and HLA in healthy donors. The assay was immunoSEQ multiplex PCR, and TCRdb's table has in-frame clones only and misses some. Of under 140,000 clones listed, 89% are singletons. The material sequenced was PBMCs. These receptors came from a woman younger than 35 in good health and CMV-seronegative.

The chain carries TRBV7-9 and TRBJ1-3; D is ambiguous. Trimming pared 3 bases from V and 0 bases from J, leaving 6 bases between. The CDR3 is 14 amino acids. CDR1 SEHNR and CDR2 FQNEAQ come from the germline V gene (reference sequence). CDR3 residues: CASSFSISGNTIYF. Written as DNA, the CDR3 is TGTGCCAGCAGCTTTTCCATCTCTGGAAACACCATATATTTT.

The V and J genes are TRBV27 and TRBJ2-7; TRBD1 matches 8 bases. The CDR3 is 15 amino acids. Per germline, CDR1 MNHEY and CDR2 SMNVEV (reference sequence). Trimming cost V 4 bases and J 2 bases; bases outside gene matches: 7. The DNA of the CDR3 is TGTGCCAGCAGTTCCCGACAGGGGTTGACCTACGAGCAGTACTTC. This sequence encodes CASSSRQGLTYEQYF.